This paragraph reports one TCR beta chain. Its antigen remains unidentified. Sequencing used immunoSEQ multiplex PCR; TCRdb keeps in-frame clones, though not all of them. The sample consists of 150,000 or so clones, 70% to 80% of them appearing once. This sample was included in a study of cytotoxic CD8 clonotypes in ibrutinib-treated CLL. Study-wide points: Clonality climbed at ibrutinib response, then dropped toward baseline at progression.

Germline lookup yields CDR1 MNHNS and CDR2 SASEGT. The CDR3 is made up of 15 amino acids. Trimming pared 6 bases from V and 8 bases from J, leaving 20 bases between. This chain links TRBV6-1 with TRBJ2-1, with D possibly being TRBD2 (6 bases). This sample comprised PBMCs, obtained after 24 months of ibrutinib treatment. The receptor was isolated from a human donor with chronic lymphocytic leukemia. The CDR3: CASRMGGLRSDEQFF. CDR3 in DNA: TGTGCCAGCAGAATGGGGGGACTCCGGTCGGATGAGCAGTTCTTC.